One sample yielded the 15 T cell receptor beta chains listed below, sequenced in a study of cytomegalovirus exposure and HLA in healthy donors. PCR amplification relied on 60 Vbeta primers (plus 13 Jbeta primers). Using immunoSEQ multiplex PCR, the repertoire was profiled, and TCRdb retains in-frame clones only, with some absent. The repertoire holds approximately 190,000 clones, with approximately 84% as singletons. The specimen was PBMCs. Receptors were obtained from a woman between 45 and 60 years old in good health and CMV-seropositive.

The chain carries TRBV4-2 and TRBJ2-1; D might be TRBD2 (5 bases). Germline V gives CDR1 LGHNA, CDR2 YNFKEQ. The CDR3 length is 17 residues. The V and J ends lost 0 bases and 7 bases respectively, with 19 bases between them. In DNA form, the CDR3 reads TGTGCCAGCAGCCAAGAATATGGTCAAGCGGTAACGAATGAGCAGTTCTTC. Its protein is CASSQEYGQAVTNEQFF.

This chain joins TRBV19 and TRBJ1-1; D is perhaps TRBD1 (5 bases). The V and J ends lost 3 bases and 3 bases respectively, with 8 bases between them. Germline CDR1 and CDR2: LNHDA and SQIVND (reference sequence). This CDR3 has 13 residues. This chain's CDR3 is CASSIGGDTEAFF. DNA of the CDR3: TGTGCCAGTAGTATCGGAGGGGACACTGAAGCTTTCTTT.

V is TRBV27 and J is TRBJ1-2, with a weak D call TRBD1 (5 bases). The V gene's germline CDR1 is MNHEY and CDR2 SMNVEV (reference sequence). CDR3 length: 16 amino acids. Trimming removed 4 bases from V and 0 bases from J, with 15 bases in between. The CDR3 reads CASSSQAGSTNYGYTF. The CDR3 region has the DNA TGTGCCAGCAGTTCCCAGGCAGGGTCTACTAACTATGGCTACACCTTC.

The chain joins TRBV19 to TRBJ1-5; a possible D gene is TRBD1 (5 bases). The CDR3 length is 16 residues. CDR1 is LNHDA, CDR2 SQIVND, per germline (reference sequence). Trimming took 4 bases from V and 11 from J, leaving 24 bases between them. The CDR3 DNA reads TGTGCCAGTAGTAAGCTCCTAGACAGCCGAAGAACGGCCCAGCATTTT. Translation: CASSKLLDSRRTAQHF.

This clone showed up just once. The chain joins TRBV5-1 to TRBJ2-4; TRBD1 agrees at 7 bases. V shed 5 bases, J shed 0 bases, and the junction held 5 bases outside the gene matches. CDR3 length equals 15 residues. Germline V lookup: CDR1 SGHRS, CDR2 YFSETQ. The CDR3 nucleotides are TGCGCCAGCAGTACAGGGGAACTAGCCAAAAACATTCAGTACTTC. The encoded protein is CASSTGELAKNIQYF.

The chain combines TRBV6-6 with TRBJ2-5; 8 bases align to TRBD1. CDR1 is MNHNY, CDR2 SVGAGI, per germline (reference sequence). V gave up 2 bases and J gave up 5 bases; unmatched junction bases: 4. This CDR3 spans 14 amino acids. CDR3 amino acids: CASSYPGGAETQYF. The CDR3 DNA sequence: TGTGCCAGCAGTTACCCAGGGGGCGCGGAGACCCAGTACTTC.

The V gene is TRBV7-9, the J gene TRBJ1-1; D is possibly TRBD1 (5 bases). CDR1 is SEHNR, CDR2 FQNEAQ, per germline (reference sequence). This CDR3 contains 11 residues. Deletions cut 4 bases from V and 11 bases from J, with 11 bases between. CDR3 region: CASSSRGVAFF. The CDR3 DNA sequence: TGTGCCAGCAGCTCCCGGGGGGTGGCTTTCTTT.

The chain joins TRBV5-1 to TRBJ2-5, with 9 bases that match TRBD2. The CDR3 length is 14 residues. Germline V gene data show CDR1 as SGHRS and CDR2 as YFSETQ. The V segment lost 2 bases and the J segment 4 bases; nucleotides outside the gene matches: 3. CDR3 protein: CASSLGTSPETQYF. Here the CDR3 DNA reads TGCGCCAGCAGCTTAGGGACTAGCCCAGAGACCCAGTACTTC.

The chain carries TRBV6-6 and TRBJ1-5; perhaps TRBD1 as D (6 bases). Per the germline V gene, CDR1 is MNHNY and CDR2 is SVGAGI (reference sequence). This CDR3 region has 13 residues. Between the trimmed V and J ends, which lost 5 bases and 7 bases, there was a span of 12 bases. CDR3 region: CASSNREGQPQHF. The DNA of the CDR3 is TGTGCCAGCAGTAACAGGGAAGGACAGCCCCAGCATTTT.

V gene TRBV6-5 combines with J gene TRBJ1-2, with 9 bases identical to TRBD1. Germline V gene lookup returns CDR1 MNHEY and CDR2 SVGAGI. J gave up 6 bases and V 6 bases, and 11 bases lay outside the gene matches. The CDR3 extends over 15 amino acids. CDR3: CASRLQAGTGNGYTF. CDR3 bases: TGTGCCAGCAGGCTACAGGCCGGGACAGGGAATGGCTACACCTTC.

J is TRBJ2-5 and V is TRBV2, with 11 bases matching TRBD2. Germline CDR1 is SNHLY and CDR2 is FYNNEI. The ends lost 6 bases at V and 8 bases at J; junction bases unmatched: 11. There are 15 residues in the CDR3. For the CDR3, the DNA is TGTGCCAGCAGGGACCATAGCGGGGGGGCGGGTACCCAGTACTTC. Amino acids: CASRDHSGGAGTQYF.

V usage is TRBV2 and J usage is TRBJ2-1, with 9 bases lining up with TRBD2. The CDR3 length is 15 residues. Trimming cost V 4 bases and J 4 bases; bases outside gene matches: 5. Looked up from germline, CDR1 is SNHLY and CDR2 is FYNNEI. The CDR3 sequence: CASSGGAGGYNEQFF. Here the CDR3 DNA reads TGTGCCAGCAGTGGAGGGGCGGGGGGGTACAATGAGCAGTTCTTC.

In regard to this clone: The junction and the germline gene differ at one end; a read error may be behind it. This chain links TRBV7-7 with TRBJ2-1; 8 nucleotides line up with TRBD1. The CDR3 sequence is 14 residues long. CDR1 is SSHAT, CDR2 FNYEAQ, per germline (reference sequence). The chain's CDR3 is CASSHGTGYNEQFF. The CDR3 DNA reads as TGTGCTAGCAGCCACGGGACAGGCTACAATGAGCAGTTCTTC.

The chain recombines TRBV5-5 with TRBJ2-2; 11 bases line up with TRBD2. The CDR3 is made up of 16 amino acids. V lost 4 bases and J lost 3; bases outside the gene matches: 5. The germline gives CDR1 SGHKS, CDR2 YYEKEE (reference sequence). This CDR3 reads CASSATSGAYTGELFF. CDR3 coding DNA: TGTGCCAGCAGCGCGACTAGCGGGGCTTACACCGGGGAGCTGTTTTTT.

As concerns this clone: This sample includes further DNA sequences coding for the same CDR3. This chain connects TRBV4-1 to TRBJ2-3; D gene ambiguous. V shed 0 bases and J shed 2 bases, with 6 bases lying between them. The CDR3 consists of 14 residues. The germline CDR1 and CDR2 sequences are MGHRA and YSYEKL. This CDR3 reads CASSQEGSTDTQYF. The DNA for the CDR3 is TGCGCCAGCAGCCAAGAGGGCTCCACAGATACGCAGTATTTT.